Below, 5 T cell receptor beta chains from the same sample are listed, as sequenced in a study of cytomegalovirus exposure and HLA in healthy donors. In the PCR, 60 Vbeta and 13 Jbeta primers were used. The protocol was immunoSEQ multiplex PCR, while the TCRdb copy is restricted to in-frame clones and leaves out a portion. In the table there are 220,000 or so clones, about 70% of which are singletons. Sequenced input: PBMCs. Source of these receptors: a woman in her twenties or thirties in good health and CMV-seronegative.

The genes are TRBV7-2 and TRBJ2-7; 7 bases match TRBD2. The ends lost 3 bases at V and 0 bases at J; junction bases unmatched: 2. The length of the CDR3 is 14 residues. CDR1 is SGHTA and CDR2 is FQGNSA in the germline V gene. The CDR3 DNA reads TGTGCCAGCAGCTTTGCGGGAGCCTCCTACGAGCAGTACTTC. This sequence encodes CASSFAGASYEQYF.

The chain has TRBV6-5 and TRBJ1-2; unclear D gene. The ends were cut back, 0 bases at V and 1 base at J, with 9 bases in the middle. Germline loops: CDR1 MNHEY, CDR2 SVGAGI. The CDR3 runs 15 residues. The CDR3: CASSYSRGINYGYTF. Here the CDR3 DNA reads TGTGCCAGCAGTTACTCTCGGGGAATTAACTATGGCTACACCTTC.

The count of this clone is one. The DNA for the CDR3 is TGCGCCAGCAGCTTTGGCAGCGGCTACAATGAGCAGTTCTTC. Protein product: CASSFGSGYNEQFF. This chain connects TRBV5-1 to TRBJ2-1, with D possibly matching TRBD2 (5 bases). Between the trimmed V and J ends, which lost 2 bases and 3 bases, there was a span of 9 bases. The CDR3 has 14 residues. The V gene's germline CDR1 is SGHRS and CDR2 YFSETQ.

This sequence joins TRBV27 and TRBJ1-6; D is possibly TRBD1 (5 bases). Germline loops: CDR1 MNHEY, CDR2 SMNVEV (reference sequence). This CDR3 is built from 14 residues. The V and J ends lost 3 bases and 7 bases respectively, with 10 bases between them. The CDR3 DNA is TGTGCCAGCAGTTTGTGGGGCTTCAATTCACCCCTCCACTTT. This sequence encodes CASSLWGFNSPLHF.

V and J are TRBV11-2 and TRBJ2-7; D possibly corresponds to TRBD1 (5 bases). Germline loops: CDR1 SGHAT, CDR2 FQNNGV. This CDR3 spans 15 amino acids. Trimming cost V 1 base and J 3 bases, with 13 bases left between them. The DNA of the CDR3 is TGTGCCAGCAGCTTAGCGGGTTCAGGGCTCTACGAGCAGTACTTC. It specifies CASSLAGSGLYEQYF.